Below, 30 T cell receptor beta chains from the same sample are listed, as sequenced in a study of radiotherapy plus CTLA-4 blockade in lung cancer. Clones were sequenced by immunoSEQ multiplex PCR, and TCRdb holds only the in-frame ones, with some missing. The sample has around 100,000 clones, about four fifths seen once. Sequences were derived from peripheral blood, sampled from a patient treated with radiotherapy plus ipilimumab. Receptors originate from a human donor with non-small cell lung cancer that progressed on radiotherapy plus ipilimumab. Some clones in this sample may be carry-over from other donors' samples.

Details on this clone: Distinct nucleotide sequences in the sample also encode this CDR3. The rearrangement links TRBV15 to TRBJ1-2; a weak D match, TRBD1 (5 bases). This CDR3 is built from 14 residues. The germline V and J ends were trimmed by 0 bases and 6 bases, with 11 bases remaining between them. Per the germline V gene, CDR1 is LNHNV and CDR2 is YYDKDF (reference sequence). The CDR3 region has the DNA TGTGCCACCAGCAGAGATCTCCAGGGAGATGGCTACACCTTC. It yields the protein CATSRDLQGDGYTF. Variable domain in full (rest from reference TRBV15 and TRBJ1-2): DAMVIQNPRYQVTQFGKPVTLSCSQTLNHNVMYWYQQKSSQAPKLLFHYYDKDFNNEADTPDNFQSRRPNTSFCFLDIRSPGLGDTAMYLCATSRDLQGDGYTFGSGTRLTVV.

The chain has TRBV5-1 and TRBJ2-2, with 11 positions matching TRBD2. V lost 4 bases and J lost 3; bases outside the gene matches: 2. Looked up from germline, CDR1 is SGHRS and CDR2 is YFSETQ. This CDR3 has 15 residues. CDR3 protein: CASSLAGGDTGELFF. The CDR3, as DNA: TGCGCCAGCAGCCTAGCGGGGGGTGACACCGGGGAGCTGTTTTTT. Full variable domain (remainder filled in from reference TRBV5-1 and TRBJ2-2): KAGVTQTPRYLIKTRGQQVTLSCSPISGHRSVSWYQQTPGQGLQFLFEYFSETQRNKGNFPGRFSGRQFSNSRSEMNVSTLELGDSALYLCASSLAGGDTGELFFGEGSRLTVL.

This chain links TRBV28 with TRBJ1-1, with unresolved D. The CDR3 is 11 amino acids. Germline CDR1 is MDHEN and CDR2 is SYDVKM. Deletions cut 3 bases from V and 12 bases from J, with 11 bases between. The CDR3 sequence: CASSFGRLTFF. In DNA, the CDR3 is TGTGCCAGCAGTTTCGGCAGGTTAACTTTCTTT.

The V and J genes are TRBV5-1 and TRBJ1-6; 7 bases fit TRBD1. Per the germline V gene, CDR1 is SGHRS and CDR2 is YFSETQ. This CDR3 region has 14 residues. Losses at the gene ends were 4 bases for V and 5 bases for J; bases not matched to a gene: 3. The CDR3 DNA sequence: TGCGCCAGCAGCGCACAGGGGAATAATTCACCCCTCCACTTT. Amino acid sequence: CASSAQGNNSPLHF.

V usage is TRBV10-3 and J usage is TRBJ1-6; 7 bases line up with TRBD1. This CDR3 is 14 amino acids long. Germline V gives CDR1 ENHRY, CDR2 SYGVKD. Unmatched junction bases numbered 9, after V lost 10 bases and J lost 6 bases. This CDR3 reads CATMLGQLNSPLHF. The CDR3 DNA reads as TGTGCCACCATGTTGGGACAGCTTAATTCACCCCTCCACTTT.

The chain couples TRBV9 to TRBJ2-7, with D hard to call. Per the germline V gene, CDR1 is SGDLS and CDR2 is YYNGEE. V was trimmed by 4 bases and J by 0 bases, leaving 14 bases between them. This CDR3 contains 15 residues. CDR3 region: CASSPLSRYSYEQYF. CDR3 DNA: TGTGCCAGCAGCCCACTCAGCCGGTACTCCTACGAGCAGTACTTC.

The rearrangement links TRBV29-1 to TRBJ1-2; D may be TRBD1 (5 bases). The CDR3 has 15 residues. The germline V gene has CDR1 SQVTM and CDR2 ANQGSEA. Between the trimmed V and J ends, which lost 6 bases and 10 bases, there was a span of 27 bases. The CDR3 DNA reads TGCAGCGTCGCTAAAGGGGTAACGTCGGCCCATGACTACACCTTC. As protein: CSVAKGVTSAHDYTF.

Only one count was recorded for this clone. The chain recombines TRBV30 with TRBJ1-2, with 7 bases lining up with TRBD1. From germline, CDR1 is GTSNPN and CDR2 SVGIG (reference sequence). V lost 2 bases to trimming and J lost 0 bases; unmatched junction nucleotides: 3. This CDR3 is built from 14 residues. CDR3 loop: CAWSPGTANYGYTF. The CDR3 nucleotides read TGTGCCTGGAGTCCGGGGACAGCTAACTATGGCTACACCTTC.

The chain couples TRBV29-1 to TRBJ2-5; D is possibly TRBD1 (5 bases). The CDR3 consists of 13 residues. Trimming pared 3 bases from V and 2 bases from J, leaving 10 bases between. Germline V CDR1 and CDR2: SQVTM, ANQGSEA. CDR3 protein: CSVDLTAQETQYF. The CDR3, as DNA: TGCAGCGTTGATCTGACAGCACAAGAGACCCAGTACTTC.

V is TRBV7-6 and J is TRBJ2-7, with 9 nucleotides matching TRBD1. This CDR3 is 15 amino acids long. Germline CDR1 and CDR2: SGHVS and FNYEAQ. V was pared by 4 bases and J by 5 bases, with 9 bases of the junction left unmatched. CDR3 nucleotides: TGTGCCAGCAGCTATCGGACAGGGGATCCCCACGAGCAGTACTTC. Protein sequence: CASSYRTGDPHEQYF.

This clone appeared a few times. The chain combines TRBV6-5 with TRBJ2-2; 9 positions agree with TRBD1. The V segment lost 2 bases and the J segment 4 bases; nucleotides outside the gene matches: 2. The germline CDR1 and CDR2 sequences are MNHEY and SVGAGI. This CDR3 spans 15 amino acids. CDR3 sequence reads: CASSYRTGVTGELFF. In DNA form, the CDR3 reads TGTGCCAGCAGTTACCGGACAGGGGTCACCGGGGAGCTGTTTTTT.

The sample holds a few counts of this clone. The rearrangement links TRBV5-1 to TRBJ2-7; possible D gene TRBD1, 6 bases. V was clipped by 1 base and J by 2 bases, with 10 bases between them. Germline assignment: CDR1 SGHRS and CDR2 YFSETQ. This CDR3 has 14 amino acids. The CDR3 nucleotides are TGCGCCAGCAGCTTGAGGCCAGGGGCCTACGAGCAGTACTTC. This encodes CASSLRPGAYEQYF.

V gene TRBV6-5 combines with J gene TRBJ1-2; perhaps TRBD1 as D (5 bases). V lost 2 bases and J lost 1, with 11 bases in between. The germline CDR1 and CDR2 sequences are MNHEY and SVGAGI. The CDR3 runs 15 residues. The CDR3 protein is CASSYTEDNNYGYTF. CDR3 in DNA: TGTGCCAGCAGTTACACTGAGGACAATAACTATGGCTACACCTTC.

J is TRBJ2-7 and V is TRBV19; 7 positions agree with TRBD1. V was clipped by 9 bases and J by 2 bases; unmatched bases: 10. This CDR3 has 14 amino acids. Germline CDR1 and CDR2: LNHDA and SQIVND (reference sequence). The CDR3 sequence is CASNPNRGTYEQYF. The DNA for the CDR3 is TGTGCCAGCAACCCGAACAGGGGTACCTACGAGCAGTACTTC.

The chain joins TRBV30 to TRBJ1-1; D is unclear. Germline CDR1 reads GTSNPN; CDR2 reads SVGIG (reference sequence). This CDR3 comprises 11 residues. V lost 1 base and J 7 bases, leaving 7 bases between the germline ends. CDR3 DNA: TGTGCCTGGAGTGCTGGTGGTGAAGCTTTCTTT. Protein sequence: CAWSAGGEAFF.

The chain recombines TRBV6-1 with TRBJ2-2; D is ambiguous. The CDR3 is made up of 12 amino acids. Trimming shortened V by 6 bases and J by 0 bases, and 2 bases separated the two germline ends. Per the germline V gene, CDR1 is MNHNS and CDR2 is SASEGT. In DNA form, the CDR3 reads TGTGCCAGCAGAACGAACACCGGGGAGCTGTTTTTT. Protein sequence: CASRTNTGELFF.

The CDR3: CASKGQGNEQFF. In DNA form, the CDR3 reads TGTGCCAGCAAAGGACAGGGAAATGAGCAGTTCTTC. The chain has TRBV2 and TRBJ2-1; 8 nucleotides match TRBD1. This CDR3 is built from 12 residues. V shed 7 bases and J 7 bases; nucleotides not matched to a gene: 3. Germline CDR1 SNHLY, CDR2 FYNNEI.

The genes are TRBV18 and TRBJ2-3, with TRBD1 identical over 12 bases. Germline V gives CDR1 KGHSH, CDR2 LQKENI. The CDR3 sequence is 17 residues long. V lost 3 bases and J lost 4; bases outside the gene matches: 8. The CDR3 protein is CASSPLSGQGASDTQYF. As DNA, the CDR3 is TGTGCCAGCTCACCCCTGTCGGGACAGGGGGCCTCAGATACGCAGTATTTT.

As DNA, the CDR3 is TGTGCCAGCAGCCAGATCTCCCACCGGGACAGGGGGCTCCTCGAGCAGTACTTC. Translation gives CASSQISHRDRGLLEQYF. The J gene is TRBJ2-7, the V gene TRBV14, with 12 bases aligning to TRBD1. The CDR3 has 18 residues. Germline V lookup: CDR1 SGHDN, CDR2 FVKESK. V was clipped by 3 bases and J by 6 bases; unmatched bases: 15.

As to this clone: The same CDR3 arises from other DNA sequences in this sample as well. The chain joins TRBV5-1 to TRBJ2-1, with D possibly being TRBD1 (5 bases). The CDR3 has 13 residues. V shed 1 base and J shed 5 bases, with 7 bases lying between them. Germline assignment: CDR1 SGHRS and CDR2 YFSETQ. Here the CDR3 reads CASSLLGDNEQFF. CDR3 bases: TGCGCCAGCAGCTTGCTAGGGGACAATGAGCAGTTCTTC. The full variable domain, its missing parts supplied by reference TRBV5-1 and TRBJ2-1, is KAGVTQTPRYLIKTRGQQVTLSCSPISGHRSVSWYQQTPGQGLQFLFEYFSETQRNKGNFPGRFSGRQFSNSRSEMNVSTLELGDSALYLCASSLLGDNEQFFGPGTRLTVL.

This CDR3 is CASEGGTGELFF. DNA of the CDR3: TGTGCCAGCGAAGGTGGGACCGGGGAGCTGTTTTTT. This chain joins TRBV2 and TRBJ2-2; the D is unclear. V lost 8 bases and J lost 5, with 9 bases in between. The CDR3 contains 12 residues. The V gene's germline CDR1 is SNHLY and CDR2 FYNNEI.

In the case of this clone: Other nucleotide sequences in the sample specify the same CDR3. The CDR3 reads CASSSTSGSTDTQYF. CDR3 nucleotide sequence: TGCGCCAGCAGCTCTACTAGCGGAAGCACAGATACGCAGTATTTT. The V gene is TRBV5-1, the J gene TRBJ2-3, with 8 bases aligning to TRBD2. The V and J ends lost 3 bases and 0 bases, in that order; junction bases with no gene match: 3. CDR3 length equals 15 residues. Germline assignment: CDR1 SGHRS and CDR2 YFSETQ.

This chain links TRBV5-6 with TRBJ2-5; no clear D. Germline V lookup: CDR1 SGHDT, CDR2 YYEEEE. There are 11 residues in the CDR3. Trimming left V 5 bases short and J 2 bases short, with 4 bases between. CDR3 in amino acids: CASSGQETQYF. The DNA for the CDR3 is TGTGCCAGCAGTGGTCAAGAGACCCAGTACTTC.

The chain carries TRBV10-3 and TRBJ1-1; no reliable D call. Germline V gene sequence: CDR1 ENHRY, CDR2 SYGVKD. This CDR3 is built from 13 residues. V was shortened by 7 bases and J by 2 bases, with 11 bases between the two germline ends. The CDR3 region is CAITLTPNTEAFF. The CDR3 DNA is TGTGCCATCACCCTTACACCTAACACTGAAGCTTTCTTT.

The chain uses TRBV9 and TRBJ1-1, with 8 positions matching TRBD1. The CDR3 runs 15 residues. Germline CDR1 SGDLS, CDR2 YYNGEE. Losses at the gene ends were 7 bases for V and 8 bases for J; bases not matched to a gene: 16. As DNA, the CDR3 is TGTGCCAGCTCCGTGGGGACAGGAGGGGTCAGCGAAGCTTTCTTT. Translating it yields CASSVGTGGVSEAFF.

V gene TRBV9 combines with J gene TRBJ2-2; 10 nucleotides align to TRBD1. This CDR3 has 15 residues. V lost 4 bases and J lost 7; bases outside the gene matches: 7. Germline V gene sequence: CDR1 SGDLS, CDR2 YYNGEE. CDR3 in amino acids: CASSPIGQGGGELFF. CDR3 nucleotides: TGTGCCAGCAGCCCTATAGGACAGGGGGGCGGGGAGCTGTTTTTT.

The chain couples TRBV7-3 to TRBJ1-2, with TRBD1 identical over 8 bases. This CDR3 contains 13 residues. The trim removed 5 bases at V and 5 bases at J, leaving 4 bases unmatched. CDR1 and CDR2 (germline): SGHTA, FQGTGA. CDR3 bases: TGTGCCAGCAGCCAACAGGGGGGATATGGCTACACCTTC. Translation gives CASSQQGGYGYTF.

The J gene is TRBJ2-7, the V gene TRBV6-5, with D possibly matching TRBD2 (7 bases). The CDR3 is 16 residues long. Germline CDR1 reads MNHEY; CDR2 reads SVGAGI. Trimming cost V 0 bases and J 3 bases, with 15 bases left between them. The CDR3 spells CASSYSTGGFIYEQYF. CDR3 nucleotide sequence: TGTGCCAGCAGTTACTCGACGGGGGGCTTCATCTACGAGCAGTACTTC.

The CDR3 loop is CASSYSPPGRTGELFF. In DNA, the CDR3 is TGTGCCAGCAGTTACTCCCCCCCGGGGAGGACCGGGGAGCTGTTTTTT. The chain links TRBV6-6 to TRBJ2-2; D possibly corresponds to TRBD2 (6 bases). The V end lost 0 bases, the J end lost 5 bases, and 13 bases lay between the germline ends. CDR3 length: 16 amino acids. Germline values: CDR1 MNHNY, CDR2 SVGAGI (reference sequence).

This sequence joins TRBV28 and TRBJ2-1; maybe TRBD1 (5 bases). In germline, CDR1 is MDHEN, CDR2 SYDVKM. CDR3 size: 17 residues. The germline V and J ends were trimmed by 2 bases and 3 bases, with 17 bases remaining between them. The CDR3 DNA is TGTGCCAGCAGTTTAGCAGTTAGACAGAACAACTACAATGAGCAGTTCTTC. Residues: CASSLAVRQNNYNEQFF.